The clone carrying this T cell receptor (beta chain) occurred a few times. Additional DNA sequences in this sample encode the identical CDR3. CDR1 is MNHNY and CDR2 is SVGAGI in the germline V gene (reference sequence). The ends lost 7 bases at V and 4 bases at J; junction bases unmatched: 1. This CDR3 is 12 amino acids long. Libraries were prepared by immunoSEQ multiplex PCR; TCRdb keeps only in-frame clonotypes and omits some of them. The sample has approximately 17,000 clones, about 89% seen once. The record originates from a study of technical replicates of blood from several donors. The receptor was isolated from a human donor in good health. The sequencing sample was made of PBMCs. The chain employs TRBV6-6 and TRBJ1-5, with TRBD1 matching over 7 bases. CDR3 DNA: TGTGCCAGCACACAGGGGAATCAGCCCCAGCATTTT. As protein: CASTQGNQPQHF.